The rows below give T cell receptor beta chains drawn from one sample of a study of blood T cell repertoires in COVID-19. Profiled with immunoSEQ multiplex PCR; TCRdb holds only in-frame clones, not every one. The table lists tens of thousands of clones, roughly four fifths of them singletons, with 11% in the top ten. Sequenced material: peripheral blood. These receptors were taken from a man aged 45-60 years with acute or convalescent COVID-19. Both conserved end residues are part of each CDR3. Each record gives: D gene, J gene, clone size, V gene, CDR3 DNA, CDR3 protein. The D gene is left open where the match is weak. Clone size appears in some rows only: once, few, many, or a class for an expanded clone.

D gene: TRBD2; J gene: TRBJ2-5; clone size: .; V gene: TRBV7-2; CDR3 DNA: TGTGCCAGCAGCTATAGCGGGAGACAAGAGACCCAGTACTTC; CDR3 protein: CASSYSGRQETQYF
D gene: .; J gene: TRBJ1-3; clone size: few; V gene: TRBV11-2; CDR3 DNA: TGTGCCAGCAGCTTAGATCGGTTACGGGGCACCATATATTTT; CDR3 protein: CASSLDRLRGTIYF
D gene: TRBD2; J gene: TRBJ2-2; clone size: .; V gene: TRBV28; CDR3 DNA: TGTGCCAGCAGTTCGTGGACTCTAGCGGGAGGACCCGGGGAGCTGTTTTTT; CDR3 protein: CASSSWTLAGGPGELFF
D gene: TRBD2; J gene: TRBJ2-7; clone size: .; V gene: TRBV4-1; CDR3 DNA: TGCGCCAGCAGCCGATCAGAGGGCACTAGCGGGACAGAGCAGTACTTC; CDR3 protein: CASSRSEGTSGTEQYF
D gene: .; J gene: TRBJ1-4; clone size: few; V gene: TRBV6-7; CDR3 DNA: TGTGCCAGCAGTTACTCGCCTGGGGTAGCGCCAGGTGAAAAACTGTTTTTT; CDR3 protein: CASSYSPGVAPGEKLFF
D gene: .; J gene: TRBJ2-1; clone size: .; V gene: TRBV29-1; CDR3 DNA: TGCAGCGTTGCTGGCGCGGCAGACAATGAGCAGTTCTTC; CDR3 protein: CSVAGAADNEQFF
D gene: .; J gene: TRBJ1-3; clone size: .; V gene: TRBV28; CDR3 DNA: TGTGCCAGCAGTTCACCCCAGGGGTGGGGAAACACCATATATTTT; CDR3 protein: CASSSPQGWGNTIYF
D gene: .; J gene: TRBJ2-2; clone size: .; V gene: TRBV6-1; CDR3 DNA: TGTGCCAGCAGTGATGCAGCGGACACCGGGGAGCTGTTTTTT; CDR3 protein: CASSDAADTGELFF
D gene: TRBD1; J gene: TRBJ2-2; clone size: .; V gene: TRBV27; CDR3 DNA: TGTGCCAGCCGAACCCTAGGGGGCTACACCGGGGAGCTGTTTTTT; CDR3 protein: CASRTLGGYTGELFF
D gene: .; J gene: TRBJ1-5; clone size: .; V gene: TRBV7-9; CDR3 DNA: TGTGCCAGCAGCCGGGACTATCAGCCCCAGCATTTT; CDR3 protein: CASSRDYQPQHF
D gene: TRBD1; J gene: TRBJ1-2; clone size: .; V gene: TRBV4-1; CDR3 DNA: TGCGCCAGCAGCCAAGGGGGACAGGGTTCCTATGGCTACACCTTC; CDR3 protein: CASSQGGQGSYGYTF
D gene: TRBD1; J gene: TRBJ2-7; clone size: .; V gene: TRBV27; CDR3 DNA: TGTGCCAGCAGTTTGGGGACAGGGGCCTACGAGCAGTACTTC; CDR3 protein: CASSLGTGAYEQYF
D gene: .; J gene: TRBJ1-3; clone size: .; V gene: TRBV25-1; CDR3 DNA: TGTGCCAGCAGTGGCTCGAGGGAATTTGGAAACACCATATATTTT; CDR3 protein: CASSGSREFGNTIYF
D gene: TRBD1; J gene: TRBJ1-1; clone size: .; V gene: TRBV28; CDR3 DNA: TGTGCCAGCAGTCAGGGACAGGGGAGTACTGAAGCTTTCTTT; CDR3 protein: CASSQGQGSTEAFF
D gene: .; J gene: TRBJ2-3; clone size: .; V gene: TRBV9; CDR3 DNA: TGTGCCAGCAGCGTAGGAACGGGAGTAGCGGATACGCAGTATTTT; CDR3 protein: CASSVGTGVADTQYF